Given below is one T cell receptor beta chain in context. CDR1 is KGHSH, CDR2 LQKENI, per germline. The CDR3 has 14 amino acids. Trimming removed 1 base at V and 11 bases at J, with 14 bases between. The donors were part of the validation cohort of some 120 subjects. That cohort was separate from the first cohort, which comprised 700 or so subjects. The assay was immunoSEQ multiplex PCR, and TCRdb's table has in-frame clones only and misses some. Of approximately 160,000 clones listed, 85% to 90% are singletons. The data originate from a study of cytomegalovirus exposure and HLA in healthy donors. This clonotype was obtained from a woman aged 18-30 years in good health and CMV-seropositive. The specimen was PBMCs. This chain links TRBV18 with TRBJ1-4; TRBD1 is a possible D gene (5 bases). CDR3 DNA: TGTGCCAGCTCACCACGGGGGGAAAACAGGAAACTGTTTTTT. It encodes CASSPRGENRKLFF.